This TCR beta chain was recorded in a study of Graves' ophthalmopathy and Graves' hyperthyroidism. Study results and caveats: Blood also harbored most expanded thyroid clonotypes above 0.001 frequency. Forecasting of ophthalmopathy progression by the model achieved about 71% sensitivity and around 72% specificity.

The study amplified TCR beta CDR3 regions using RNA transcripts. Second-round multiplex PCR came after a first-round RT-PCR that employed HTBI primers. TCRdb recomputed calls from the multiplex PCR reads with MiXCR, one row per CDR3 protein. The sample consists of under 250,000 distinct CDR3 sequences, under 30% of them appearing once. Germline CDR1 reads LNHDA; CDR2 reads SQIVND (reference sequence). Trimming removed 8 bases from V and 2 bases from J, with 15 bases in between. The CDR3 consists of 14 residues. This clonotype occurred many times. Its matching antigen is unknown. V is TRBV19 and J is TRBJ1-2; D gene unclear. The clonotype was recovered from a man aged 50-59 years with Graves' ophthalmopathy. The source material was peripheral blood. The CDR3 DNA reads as TGTGCCAGTCAACACCGGACGAGAAACTATGGCTACACCTTC. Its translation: CASQHRTRNYGYTF.